Listed here are 6 T cell receptor beta chains from one sample, sequenced in a study of CD4 T cells in relation to SARS-CoV-2 and coronaviruses. These TCRs are of unknown antigen specificity. The unexposed donors gave CD4+ T cells in about 2010-2019, prior to COVID-19. Isolation of CD4+ T cells took place after nine to ten days in culture. The assay was immunoSEQ multiplex PCR, and TCRdb's table has in-frame clones only and misses some. The sample includes tens of thousands of clones, about 75% of them seen just once. The specimen was CD4+ T cells from PBMCs, cultured in vitro. The receptors here all came from a human donor in good health.

The chain recombines TRBV24-1 with TRBJ2-1, with TRBD2 matching over 11 bases. This CDR3 contains 15 residues. J was trimmed by 8 bases and V by 3 bases; bases with no gene match: 5. From germline, CDR1 is KGHDR and CDR2 SFDVKD. The DNA for the CDR3 is TGTGCCACCAGTGATCCGGGACTAGCGGTCTATGAGCAGTTCTTC. Encoded protein: CATSDPGLAVYEQFF.

The chain uses TRBV19 and TRBJ1-5; the D gene is possibly TRBD1 (6 bases). This CDR3 has 14 residues. The germline V gene has CDR1 LNHDA and CDR2 SQIVND (reference sequence). Trimming cost V 4 bases and J 5 bases, with 12 bases left between them. The chain's CDR3 is CASSTNGGDQPQHF. CDR3 nucleotides: TGTGCCAGTAGTACGAACGGGGGCGATCAGCCCCAGCATTTT. Together with reference TRBV19 and TRBJ1-5, the CDR3 gives the full variable domain: DGGITQSPKYLFRKEGQNVTLSCEQNLNHDAMYWYRQDPGQGLRLIYYSQIVNDFQKGDIAEGYSVSREKKESFPLTVTSAQKNPTAFYLCASSTNGGDQPQHFGDGTRLSIL.

V gene TRBV28 combines with J gene TRBJ1-5; a weak D match, TRBD1 (6 bases). This CDR3 spans 17 amino acids. Trimming shortened V by 5 bases and J by 1 base, and 18 bases separated the two germline ends. Germline V gene sequence: CDR1 MDHEN, CDR2 SYDVKM. The CDR3 DNA reads as TGTGCCAGCAGTGAAGCGCGGGGGCGCCCAAGCAATCAGCCCCAGCATTTT. This encodes CASSEARGRPSNQPQHF.

The genes are TRBV10-3 and TRBJ1-2; 9 positions agree with TRBD1. The CDR3 has 16 amino acids. The V segment lost 0 bases and the J segment 8 bases; nucleotides outside the gene matches: 10. Germline CDR1 ENHRY, CDR2 SYGVKD. As DNA, the CDR3 is TGTGCCATCAGTGAGTCGGGCGGGGACAGGGATCGGGGCTACACCTTC. It is translated as CAISESGGDRDRGYTF.

The J gene is TRBJ1-1, the V gene TRBV28; tentative D call: TRBD1 (6 bases). CDR3 length: 14 amino acids. Germline V gene sequence: CDR1 MDHEN, CDR2 SYDVKM. With 4 bases removed from V and 4 bases from J, the gap between germline ends came to 13 bases. The CDR3 DNA sequence: TGTGCCAGCAGTTCTTCAGGGGTCCCCACTGAAGCTTTCTTT. It encodes CASSSSGVPTEAFF.

The chain has TRBV5-6 and TRBJ1-2; D possibly corresponds to TRBD1 (5 bases). In germline, CDR1 is SGHDT, CDR2 YYEEEE. The CDR3 is 11 amino acids. Trimming shortened V by 2 bases and J by 11 bases, and 10 bases separated the two germline ends. The CDR3 DNA follows: TGTGCCAGCAGCTTCGGACAAGATTACACCTTC. Translating it yields CASSFGQDYTF.